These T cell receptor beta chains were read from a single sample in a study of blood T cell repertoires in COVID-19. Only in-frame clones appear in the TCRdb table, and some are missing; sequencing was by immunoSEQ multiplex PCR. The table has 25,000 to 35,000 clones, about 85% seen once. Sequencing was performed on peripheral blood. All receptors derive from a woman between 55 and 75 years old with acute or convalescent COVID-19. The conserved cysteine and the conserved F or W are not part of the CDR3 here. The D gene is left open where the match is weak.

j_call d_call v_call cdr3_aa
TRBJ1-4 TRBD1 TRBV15 ATSRADRGNEKLF
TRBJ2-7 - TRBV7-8 ASSTGDEQY
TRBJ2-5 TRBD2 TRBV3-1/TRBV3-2 ASSQDVLAETQY
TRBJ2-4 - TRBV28 ASSLLQGAKNIQY
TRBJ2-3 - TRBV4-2 ASSQGGGKDTQY
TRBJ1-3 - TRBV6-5 ASSYPDSSSGNTIY
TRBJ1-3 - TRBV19 ASSPVALEGNTIY
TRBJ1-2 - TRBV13 ASSVSRAGYT
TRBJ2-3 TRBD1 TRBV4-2 ASSQRMGDRHTDTQY
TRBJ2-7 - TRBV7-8 ASSLGAVTGGYEQY
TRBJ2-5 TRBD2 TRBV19 ASSLSGGPRETQY
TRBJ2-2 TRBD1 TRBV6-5 ASSYQGVNTGELF
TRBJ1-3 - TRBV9 ASSPSGRVNTIY
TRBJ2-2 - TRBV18 ASSRIGGTTGELF
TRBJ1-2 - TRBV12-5 ASGSTPGHPSEGYT
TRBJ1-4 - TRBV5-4 ASSLRPIATNEKLF
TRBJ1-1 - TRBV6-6 ASTNGSLSTEAF
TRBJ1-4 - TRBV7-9 ASSRGGRTGEKLF
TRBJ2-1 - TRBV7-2 ASSVQGGPNEQF
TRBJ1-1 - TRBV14 ASSHLHRGEAF
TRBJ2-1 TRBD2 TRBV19 ASTSGGGGVSYNEQF
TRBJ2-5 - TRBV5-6 ASSSQPGSGETQY